The 22 T cell receptor beta chains below were found in one sample sequenced in a study of siplizumab effects on memory and regulatory T cells. The method was immunoSEQ multiplex PCR; TCRdb's version includes in-frame clones alone and lacks a portion of them. The sample includes about 120,000 clones, about 94% seen only once; the top ten take around 0.16%. Sequenced material: non-Treg CD4+ T cells sorted from blood. Receptor source: a human donor in good health.

About this clone itself: One junction end disagrees with the germline gene, perhaps due to a read error. The chain carries TRBV2 and TRBJ1-3, with D maybe TRBD1 (5 bases). Germline V lookup: CDR1 SNHLY, CDR2 FYNNEI. This CDR3 region has 15 residues. CDR3 DNA: TGTGGCAGCGGCACAGGACTATTCTCTGGAAACACCATATATTTT. It encodes CGSGTGLFSGNTIYF.

The gene calls are TRBV6-5 and TRBJ1-1; the D gene is possibly TRBD1 (5 bases). The CDR3 extends over 15 amino acids. Germline values: CDR1 MNHEY, CDR2 SVGAGI. The V gene lost 2 bases and the J gene lost 6 bases, with 16 bases spanning the gap. Here the CDR3 DNA reads TGTGCCAGCAGTTACAGCTACAGGATAAGCGCTGAAGCTTTCTTT. This codes for CASSYSYRISAEAFF.

This chain connects TRBV18 to TRBJ1-3, with unresolved D. The ends were cut back, 1 base at V and 0 bases at J, with 7 bases in the middle. This CDR3 spans 15 amino acids. Germline CDR1 is KGHSH and CDR2 is LQKENI. CDR3 in amino acids: CASSPRIVSGNTIYF. The CDR3, as DNA: TGTGCCAGCTCACCACGGATAGTCTCTGGAAACACCATATATTTT.

The CDR3 DNA is TGTGCCAGTAGTCTTCGGGCCGGCGATGAGCAGTTCTTC. Amino acids: CASSLRAGDEQFF. The V and J genes are TRBV19 and TRBJ2-1; D unclear. Between the trimmed V and J ends, which lost 5 bases and 8 bases, there was a span of 13 bases. This CDR3 has 13 amino acids. Germline values: CDR1 LNHDA, CDR2 SQIVND (reference sequence).

The V call is TRBV25-1, the J call TRBJ1-2; D is possibly TRBD1 (6 bases). The CDR3 has 15 residues. Trimming stripped 6 bases from V and 4 bases from J, with 18 bases between. Germline V gene sequence: CDR1 MGHDK, CDR2 SYGVNS. The DNA for the CDR3 is TGTGCCAGCAGAGACAGACAGGCCCTGCGCTATGGCTACACCTTC. Protein product: CASRDRQALRYGYTF.

This clone showed up just once. The CDR3 loop is CASSQMEQSNQPQHF. DNA of the CDR3: TGTGCCAGCAGCCAGATGGAACAGAGCAATCAGCCCCAGCATTTT. The genes are TRBV4-2 and TRBJ1-5, with unresolved D. Trimming left V 3 bases short and J 1 base short, with 10 bases between. Per germline, CDR1 LGHNA and CDR2 YNFKEQ. This CDR3 region has 15 residues.

This clone appeared a single time. The chain employs TRBV19 and TRBJ2-7, with a tentative D call TRBD2 (5 bases). This CDR3 is 13 amino acids long. Germline V gene lookup returns CDR1 LNHDA and CDR2 SQIVND (reference sequence). The ends were cut back, 3 bases at V and 2 bases at J, with 8 bases in the middle. Here the CDR3 DNA reads TGTGCCAGTAGTATGGTCGGGACCTACGAGCAGTACTTC. This translates into CASSMVGTYEQYF.

The gene calls are TRBV6-5 and TRBJ2-7; D possibly corresponds to TRBD1 (7 bases). In germline, CDR1 is MNHEY, CDR2 SVGAGI. Trimming stripped 4 bases from V and 6 bases from J, with 10 bases between. The CDR3 contains 12 residues. The CDR3 is CASSSQGGEQYF. Written as DNA, the CDR3 is TGTGCCAGCAGTTCCCAGGGGGGCGAGCAGTACTTC.

This clone is a singleton in its sample. The genes are TRBV5-1 and TRBJ2-6; 15 bases agree with TRBD2. The CDR3 has 19 amino acids. With 6 bases clipped from V and 0 bases from J, the junction kept 7 bases outside the gene matches. Germline CDR1 reads SGHRS; CDR2 reads YFSETQ. The CDR3 loop is CASTTGTSGGSSGANVLTF. The DNA of the CDR3 is TGCGCCAGCACCACCGGGACTAGCGGGGGGAGCTCTGGGGCCAACGTCCTGACTTTC.

V is TRBV27 and J is TRBJ2-7; perhaps D is TRBD1 or TRBD2 (5 bases each). Germline V gives CDR1 MNHEY, CDR2 SMNVEV (reference sequence). The ends were cut back, 4 bases at V and 9 bases at J, with 13 bases in the middle. The length of the CDR3 is 12 residues. CDR3 protein: CASSSPEGRQYF. The CDR3 bases are TGTGCCAGCAGTTCGCCTGAGGGGAGGCAGTACTTC.

About this clone itself: Distinct nucleotide sequences in the sample also encode this CDR3. The rearrangement links TRBV5-1 to TRBJ2-3; D unresolved. CDR3 length: 15 amino acids. In germline, CDR1 is SGHRS, CDR2 YFSETQ. Trimming stripped 4 bases from V and 5 bases from J, with 17 bases between. In DNA, the CDR3 is TGCGCCAGCAGCCCGGAGCGTCTGGATCAAGATACGCAGTATTTT. Its protein product is CASSPERLDQDTQYF.

The gene calls are TRBV15 and TRBJ2-1; D unclear. The CDR3 consists of 13 residues. Trimming shortened V by 5 bases and J by 8 bases, and 13 bases separated the two germline ends. Germline V gene lookup returns CDR1 LNHNV and CDR2 YYDKDF (reference sequence). The CDR3 sequence: CATSDELSDEQFF. DNA of the CDR3: TGTGCCACCAGCGATGAGTTGTCCGATGAGCAGTTCTTC.

The gene calls are TRBV10-3 and TRBJ1-2; maybe TRBD1 (5 bases). Trimming left V 0 bases short and J 4 bases short, with 15 bases between. CDR1 ENHRY and CDR2 SYGVKD come from the germline V gene. The CDR3 spans 16 residues. Here the CDR3 reads CAISESGQGLLYGYTF. The DNA of the CDR3 is TGTGCCATCAGTGAGTCGGGGCAGGGTCTACTCTATGGCTACACCTTC.

The gene calls are TRBV30 and TRBJ1-4; D ambiguous. The CDR3 has 13 residues. Trimming pared 0 bases from V and 6 bases from J, leaving 8 bases between. Per germline, CDR1 GTSNPN and CDR2 SVGIG (reference sequence). This CDR3 reads CAWSVRSYEKLFF. The CDR3, as DNA: TGTGCCTGGAGTGTTCGAAGCTATGAAAAACTGTTTTTT.

For the CDR3, the DNA is TGTGCCAGTAGTAACCGGGACAGGATCTCTGGAAACACCATATATTTT. It yields the protein CASSNRDRISGNTIYF. The rearrangement uses TRBV19 and TRBJ1-3; 8 bases map to TRBD1. The CDR3 length is 16 residues. Trimming took 4 bases from V and 0 from J; bases not matched to a gene: 5. The V gene's germline CDR1 is LNHDA and CDR2 SQIVND (reference sequence).

J is TRBJ1-1 and V is TRBV30, with D possibly TRBD1 on 5 matching bases. Trimming removed 2 bases from V and 1 base from J, with 20 bases in between. This CDR3 contains 17 residues. The germline CDR1 and CDR2 sequences are GTSNPN and SVGIG (reference sequence). The CDR3 nucleotides read TGTGCCTGGAGTCGGCGAGCGGAAAGACAGCCGAACACTGAAGCTTTCTTT. This sequence encodes CAWSRRAERQPNTEAFF.

In its sample, this clone was seen once. At one end, the junction sequence differs from germline, possibly due to a read error. This chain uses TRBV2 with TRBJ1-5; D call uncertain. The V gene's germline CDR1 is SNHLY and CDR2 FYNNEI. The CDR3 runs to 14 residues. The DNA for the CDR3 is TGTGCCAGCAGAAAGGGAGGGAGCATTCAGCCCCAGCATTTT. Translation: CASRKGGSIQPQHF.

The chain recombines TRBV6-1 with TRBJ1-2; D remains ambiguous. The CDR3 is made up of 13 amino acids. Trimming shortened V by 3 bases and J by 1 base, and 6 bases separated the two germline ends. Germline V gives CDR1 MNHNS, CDR2 SASEGT. CDR3 sequence reads: CASSEGLNYGYTF. The DNA for the CDR3 is TGTGCCAGCAGTGAGGGTCTTAACTATGGCTACACCTTC.

The genes are TRBV6-1 and TRBJ1-2; D gene uncertain. The V gene's germline CDR1 is MNHNS and CDR2 SASEGT. The CDR3 is 13 residues long. V lost 3 bases to trimming and J lost 4 bases, with 9 bases between them. The DNA of the CDR3 is TGTGCCAGCAGTGATTTTGGGTCCTATGGCTACACCTTC. Its protein is CASSDFGSYGYTF.

The chain is built from TRBV7-3 and TRBJ2-7, with 8 bases matching TRBD2. The CDR3 is 15 amino acids. Trimming removed 4 bases from V and 4 bases from J; junction bases left unmatched: 9. Germline CDR1 is SGHTA and CDR2 is FQGTGA. The CDR3 DNA is TGTGCCAGCAGCTCTACGGGGGGGCCCCAATACGAGCAGTACTTC. Amino acids: CASSSTGGPQYEQYF.

The V gene is TRBV15, the J gene TRBJ2-5, with 8 bases aligning to TRBD2. The trim removed 2 bases at V and 5 bases at J, leaving 7 bases unmatched. The CDR3 extends over 15 amino acids. Looked up from germline, CDR1 is LNHNV and CDR2 is YYDKDF (reference sequence). CDR3 nucleotides: TGTGCCACCAGCAGAATCGGGGGGGCCCGGGAGACCCAGTACTTC. It is translated as CATSRIGGARETQYF.

This chain connects TRBV11-2 to TRBJ1-5; no reliable D call. The CDR3 extends over 13 amino acids. V shed 1 base and J shed 2 bases, with 3 bases lying between them. Germline V gene lookup returns CDR1 SGHAT and CDR2 FQNNGV. Here the CDR3 reads CASSLVGNQPQHF. CDR3 coding DNA: TGTGCCAGCAGCTTAGTTGGCAATCAGCCCCAGCATTTT.